Below are 4 T cell receptor beta chains sequenced from a single sample in a study of shared clonotypes between healthy human individuals. Using immunoSEQ multiplex PCR, the repertoire was profiled, and TCRdb retains in-frame clones only, with some absent. The sample has some 1.5 million clones, 95% to 99% seen once. Sequenced material: naive CD4+ T cells sorted from blood. Subset meaning: CD45RA+ positively selected. These receptor sequences come from a man under 40 in good health.

This chain links TRBV11-2 with TRBJ2-1; 8 bases fit TRBD2. This CDR3 has 15 amino acids. Germline CDR1 SGHAT, CDR2 FQNNGV. V dropped 2 bases and J dropped 7; count of bases not matched to a gene: 7. CDR3 loop: CASSLRTSYRNEQFF. Here the CDR3 DNA reads TGTGCCAGCAGCTTACGGACTAGCTACCGTAATGAGCAGTTCTTC.

Of note for this clone: Other DNA sequences of this sample code for an identical CDR3. The chain recombines TRBV5-1 with TRBJ2-7; the match to TRBD2 covers 8 bases. Germline V lookup: CDR1 SGHRS, CDR2 YFSETQ. CDR3 size: 14 residues. The V and J ends lost 2 bases and 3 bases, in that order; junction bases with no gene match: 4. Written as DNA, the CDR3 is TGCGCCAGCAGCTTAGCGGGAGACCTCTACGAGCAGTACTTC. This encodes CASSLAGDLYEQYF.

V usage is TRBV11-1 and J usage is TRBJ1-1; TRBD1 agrees at 9 bases. Germline lookup yields CDR1 SGHAT and CDR2 FQDESV (reference sequence). The CDR3 consists of 14 residues. V trimming: 4 bases; J trimming: 10 bases; junction bases outside the gene matches: 10. In nucleotides, the CDR3 is TGTGCCAGCAGCTCCTCCGGGACAGGGAAATTAGCTTTCTTT. Its translation is CASSSSGTGKLAFF.

This chain connects TRBV14 to TRBJ2-1; 7 nucleotides line up with TRBD2. From germline, CDR1 is SGHDN and CDR2 FVKESK. The CDR3 sequence is 16 residues long. V gave up 4 bases and J gave up 2 bases; unmatched junction bases: 8. The CDR3 DNA follows: TGTGCCAGCAGCCTTTGGGCGGGAGTGACCTACAATGAGCAGTTCTTC. Residues: CASSLWAGVTYNEQFF. The full variable domain, in which reference TRBV14 and TRBJ2-1 provide the parts outside the CDR3, is EAGVTQFPSHSVIEKGQTVTLRCDPISGHDNLYWYRRVMGKEIKFLLHFVKESKQDESGMPNNRFLAERTGGTYSTLKVQPAELEDSGVYFCASSLWAGVTYNEQFFGPGTRLTVL.